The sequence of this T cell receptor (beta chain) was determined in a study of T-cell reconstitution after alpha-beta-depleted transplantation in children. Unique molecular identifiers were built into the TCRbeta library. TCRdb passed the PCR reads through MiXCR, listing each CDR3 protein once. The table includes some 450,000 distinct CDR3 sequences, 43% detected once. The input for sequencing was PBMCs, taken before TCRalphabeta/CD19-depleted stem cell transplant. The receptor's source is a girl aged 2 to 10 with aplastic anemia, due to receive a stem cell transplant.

CDR3 sequence (DNA): TGTGCCACCCAATATCGGGCCTACACAGTTAATGAGCAGTTCTTC. Protein sequence: CATQYRAYTVNEQFF. J is TRBJ2-1 and V is TRBV6-1; D is unclear. CDR1 is MNHNS and CDR2 is SASEGT in the germline V gene. The V end lost 10 bases, the J end lost 7 bases, and 23 bases lay between the germline ends. CDR3 length equals 15 residues.